The 24 T cell receptor beta chains given below trace back to one sample, sequenced in a study of blood T cell repertoires in COVID-19. Repertoires were generated with immunoSEQ multiplex PCR, while TCRdb's copy carries only in-frame clones and drops some. The sample holds about 260,000 clones, about 80% seen once. The material sequenced was peripheral blood. These receptors were obtained from a woman older than 75 with acute or convalescent COVID-19.

As DNA, the CDR3 is TGTGCCAGCAGCTTGTCCACAGGGGCCCAAAATACGCAGTATTTT. This gives the protein CASSLSTGAQNTQYF. The gene calls are TRBV5-4 and TRBJ2-3; TRBD1 aligns across 7 bases. Germline V CDR1 and CDR2: SGHNT, YYREEE (reference sequence). The CDR3 contains 15 residues. The trim removed 1 base at V and 7 bases at J, leaving 9 bases unmatched.

This clone appeared a few times. The V gene is TRBV3-1 (or the pseudogene TRBV3-2), the J gene TRBJ1-6; no reliable D call. The CDR3 has 15 amino acids. Trimming cost V 1 base and J 0 bases, with 4 bases left between them. In germline, CDR1 is LGHDT, CDR2 YNNKEL (reference sequence). The CDR3 DNA reads TGTGCCAGCAGCCAAGTTAACTCCTATAATTCACCCCTCCACTTT. It specifies CASSQVNSYNSPLHF.

Concerning this clone itself: Other DNA sequences in the sample encode the same CDR3. The J gene is TRBJ2-5, the V gene TRBV6-2 or TRBV6-3, with D maybe TRBD1 (5 bases). Trimming pared 2 bases from V and 4 bases from J, leaving 5 bases between. From germline, CDR1 is MNHEY and CDR2 SVGEGT. The CDR3 contains 12 residues. The CDR3 DNA reads as TGTGCCAGCAGTTACAGGGGAGAGACCCAGTACTTC. Translated, it gives CASSYRGETQYF.

This clone was seen a few times. The chain recombines TRBV6-5 with TRBJ2-1; TRBD2 might be the D (6 bases). This CDR3 contains 15 residues. V lost 0 bases and J 5 bases, leaving 11 bases between the germline ends. Germline V gene sequence: CDR1 MNHEY, CDR2 SVGAGI. The CDR3 region is CASSYSGTGNNEQFF. As DNA, the CDR3 is TGTGCCAGCAGTTACTCTGGGACTGGCAACAATGAGCAGTTCTTC.

This clone was recorded a few times. The rearrangement joins TRBV7-9 to TRBJ2-2; a possible D gene is TRBD1 (6 bases). V was clipped by 5 bases and J by 3 bases, with 7 bases between them. CDR3 length equals 13 residues. Germline assignment: CDR1 SEHNR and CDR2 FQNEAQ (reference sequence). For the CDR3, the DNA is TGTGCCAGCAGCCCAGGGGACACCGGGGAGCTGTTTTTT. Translated, it gives CASSPGDTGELFF.

The chain has TRBV5-5 and TRBJ1-4; D is unresolved. The CDR3 runs to 16 residues. Germline assignment: CDR1 SGHKS and CDR2 YYEKEE (reference sequence). The germline V and J ends were trimmed by 0 bases and 6 bases, with 15 bases remaining between them. The CDR3: CASSLGVAVWDEKLFF. The CDR3 DNA follows: TGTGCCAGCAGCTTGGGGGTGGCGGTTTGGGATGAAAAACTGTTTTTT.

The chain joins TRBV10-3 to TRBJ2-3, with D possibly TRBD2 on 6 matching bases. This CDR3 has 15 residues. Germline loops: CDR1 ENHRY, CDR2 SYGVKD. Trimming pared 4 bases from V and 2 bases from J, leaving 13 bases between. The CDR3 DNA is TGTGCCATCAGTGTTCTGGCGGGAAACACAGATACGCAGTATTTT. Its translation: CAISVLAGNTDTQYF.

The chain recombines TRBV11-2 with TRBJ1-2, with D perhaps matching TRBD1 (5 bases). V shed 6 bases and J shed 4 bases, with 9 bases lying between them. Germline values: CDR1 SGHAT, CDR2 FQNNGV. The CDR3 contains 12 residues. CDR3 residues: CASSPTGYGYTF. DNA for the CDR3: TGTGCCAGCAGTCCAACAGGCTATGGCTACACCTTC.

The chain carries TRBV19 and TRBJ1-5; maybe TRBD1 (6 bases). There are 13 residues in the CDR3. V lost 6 bases and J 7 bases, leaving 13 bases between the germline ends. Germline lookup yields CDR1 LNHDA and CDR2 SQIVND (reference sequence). The CDR3 reads CASSKDRSQPQHF. Written as DNA, the CDR3 is TGTGCCAGTAGCAAAGACAGGTCGCAGCCCCAGCATTTT.

The chain couples TRBV7-9 to TRBJ1-2; weak D call: TRBD1 (6 bases). V lost 3 bases and J lost 0, with 11 bases in between. Germline V gene data show CDR1 as SEHNR and CDR2 as FQNEAQ (reference sequence). The CDR3 covers 15 residues. The CDR3 protein is CASSLDRGSNYGYTF. The CDR3 nucleotides are TGTGCCAGCAGCTTGGACAGAGGTTCTAACTATGGCTACACCTTC.

The V call is TRBV12-3 or TRBV12-4, the J call TRBJ2-1; D uncertain. The CDR3 is 11 residues long. V was shortened by 3 bases and J by 12 bases, with 9 bases between the two germline ends. DNA of the CDR3: TGTGCCAGCAGTTTGGGCATGGGGCAGTTCTTC. It encodes CASSLGMGQFF.

This clone was recorded a few times. A read error may account for a junction end that differs from germline. The V call is TRBV7-9, the J call TRBJ2-4; TRBD1 matches at 7 bases. The CDR3 extends over 11 amino acids. The germline CDR1 and CDR2 sequences are SEHNR and FQNEAQ (reference sequence). DNA of the CDR3: TGTGCCAGCAGCACCCGGACAGGTTTTGACTTC. This gives the protein CASSTRTGFDF.

This chain links TRBV18 with TRBJ1-2; TRBD1 aligns across 8 bases. Germline lookup yields CDR1 KGHSH and CDR2 LQKENI. V shed 3 bases, J shed 2 bases, and the junction held 2 bases outside the gene matches. The length of the CDR3 is 14 residues. The chain's CDR3 is CASSPGQANYGYTF. The CDR3, as DNA: TGTGCCAGCTCACCGGGACAGGCCAACTATGGCTACACCTTC.

The chain links TRBV24-1 to TRBJ2-5; 7 positions agree with TRBD1. After removal of 3 bases from V and 5 bases from J, the junction contained 8 bases not matched to a gene. The CDR3 covers 15 residues. Germline V gives CDR1 KGHDR, CDR2 SFDVKD. The CDR3 coding sequence is TGTGCCACCAGTGATACGCGACAGGGCGGGGAGACCCAGTACTTC. Translating gives CATSDTRQGGETQYF.

The chain recombines TRBV9 with TRBJ1-3; D call uncertain. Trimming took off 0 bases at V and 4 bases at J, with 8 bases between the two ends. This CDR3 contains 14 residues. Germline CDR1 SGDLS, CDR2 YYNGEE. The CDR3: CASSVDPQGNTIYF. CDR3 coding DNA: TGTGCCAGCAGCGTAGACCCACAGGGAAACACCATATATTTT.

The chain combines TRBV10-1 with TRBJ1-3, with TRBD1 matching over 7 bases. The CDR3 runs 14 residues. J lost 4 bases, V lost 5 bases, and 5 bases had no gene match. Germline V lookup: CDR1 WNHNN, CDR2 SYGVQD (reference sequence). The DNA of the CDR3 is TGCGCCAGCAGTCCGGGGACAGTCGGAAACACCATATATTTT. It is translated as CASSPGTVGNTIYF.

The chain combines TRBV5-4 with TRBJ2-7; TRBD1 matches 7 bases. The germline V gene encodes CDR1 SGHNT and CDR2 YYREEE (reference sequence). The CDR3 sequence is 12 residues long. The trim removed 4 bases at V and 3 bases at J, leaving 1 base unmatched. CDR3 in DNA: TGTGCCAGCAGCCGGGACAGCTACGAGCAGTACTTC. Translating gives CASSRDSYEQYF.

The chain is built from TRBV20-1 and TRBJ2-3; 7 bases fit TRBD2. J was trimmed by 2 bases and V by 3 bases; bases with no gene match: 8. CDR3 length: 15 residues. The germline V gene encodes CDR1 DFQATT and CDR2 SNEGSKA (reference sequence). Here the CDR3 DNA reads TGCAGTGCTAGTCGCGGCGGGAGTTACACAGATACGCAGTATTTT. This translates into CSASRGGSYTDTQYF.

The rearrangement joins TRBV24-1 to TRBJ1-2; no clear D. Germline assignment: CDR1 KGHDR and CDR2 SFDVKD. The CDR3 spans 16 residues. The V end lost 5 bases, the J end lost 3 bases, and 18 bases lay between the germline ends. CDR3 sequence: CATSAFSEGGDYGYTF. The CDR3 DNA follows: TGTGCCACCAGTGCTTTCTCGGAGGGTGGTGACTATGGCTACACCTTC.

The rearrangement links TRBV6-2 or TRBV6-3 to TRBJ2-1, with a tentative D call TRBD2 (5 bases). Trimming shortened V by 5 bases and J by 9 bases, and 26 bases separated the two germline ends. Germline V CDR1 and CDR2: MNHEY, SVGEGT. The CDR3 runs to 17 residues. The CDR3 here is CASSTPAVAGSRGEQFF. CDR3 bases: TGTGCCAGCAGTACCCCAGCGGTGGCTGGGTCTCGGGGTGAGCAGTTCTTC.

This sequence joins TRBV14 and TRBJ1-1, with TRBD1 matching over 8 bases. The CDR3 totals 15 residues. Germline V gene data show CDR1 as SGHDN and CDR2 as FVKESK. V lost 4 bases and J lost 4; bases outside the gene matches: 8. CDR3 region: CASSPMDRVSTEAFF. For the CDR3, the DNA is TGTGCCAGCAGCCCTATGGACAGGGTGAGCACTGAAGCTTTCTTT.

This clone has a handful of counts. The chain has TRBV28 and TRBJ2-7, with TRBD2 as a possible D gene (5 bases). V was shortened by 6 bases and J by 7 bases, with 16 bases between the two germline ends. This CDR3 comprises 13 residues. Germline V gene lookup returns CDR1 MDHEN and CDR2 SYDVKM. CDR3 sequence reads: CASSYDGEREQYF. CDR3 sequence (DNA): TGTGCCAGCAGCTACGACGGGGAGCGGGAGCAGTACTTC.

The V gene is TRBV12-5, the J gene TRBJ1-1, with 8 positions matching TRBD1. Trimming took 0 bases from V and 0 from J; bases not matched to a gene: 3. The length of the CDR3 is 16 residues. Germline CDR1 is LGHNT and CDR2 is FRNRAP. The CDR3 bases are TGTGCTAGTGGTTTGGTCGGGACAGGTTTGAACACTGAAGCTTTCTTT. Its protein is CASGLVGTGLNTEAFF.

As concerns this clone: Other DNA variants within this sample encode the same CDR3. The J gene is TRBJ1-5, the V gene TRBV4-1; the D is unclear. With 0 bases removed from V and 2 bases from J, the gap between germline ends came to 8 bases. This CDR3 has 15 residues. CDR1 is MGHRA and CDR2 is YSYEKL in the germline V gene. CDR3 amino acids: CASSQDWGGNQPQHF. The CDR3 DNA reads TGCGCCAGCAGCCAAGATTGGGGAGGCAATCAGCCCCAGCATTTT.